This T cell receptor (beta chain) was obtained from a study of cytomegalovirus exposure and HLA in healthy donors. At the level of the study: A later analysis reported the approximately 120 validation repertoires used the same platform as the approximately 700 first-cohort repertoires. Study-level results: There were 150 to 200 TCR beta chains listed as cytomegalovirus-associated. A later analysis found first-cohort TCR clusters tended to co-occur in the 100 to 150 validation repertoires.

Only in-frame clones appear in the TCRdb table, and some are missing; sequencing was by immunoSEQ multiplex PCR. There are 66,000 or so clones in the sample; approximately 97% occur only once, and around 1.6% lies in the top ten. The count of this clone is one. Its antigen remains unidentified. Per the germline V gene, CDR1 is WSHSY and CDR2 is SAAADI. The CDR3 runs to 11 residues. Trimming removed 5 bases at V and 7 bases at J, with 8 bases between. Among the roughly 120 subjects of the validation cohort, separate from the roughly 730-subject first cohort, were the donors. The source is a woman between 18 and 29 years old in good health and CMV-seropositive. The rearrangement uses TRBV10-2 and TRBJ1-1, with D unresolved. The sample taken for sequencing was PBMCs. The CDR3 spells CASSPGGEAFF. The DNA of the CDR3 is TGCGCCAGCAGTCCAGGTGGTGAAGCTTTCTTT.